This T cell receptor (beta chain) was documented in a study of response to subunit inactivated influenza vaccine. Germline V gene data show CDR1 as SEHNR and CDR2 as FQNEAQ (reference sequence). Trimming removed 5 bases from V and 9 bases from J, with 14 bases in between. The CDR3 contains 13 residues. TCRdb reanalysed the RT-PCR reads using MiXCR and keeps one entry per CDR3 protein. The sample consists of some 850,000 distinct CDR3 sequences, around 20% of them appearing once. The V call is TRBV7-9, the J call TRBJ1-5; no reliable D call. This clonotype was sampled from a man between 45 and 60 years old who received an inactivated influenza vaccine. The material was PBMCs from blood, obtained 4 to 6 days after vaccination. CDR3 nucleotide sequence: TGTGCCAGCAGCACGGACCCGGGTTGGCCCCAGCATTTT. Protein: CASSTDPGWPQHF.